The clone carrying this T cell receptor beta chain was counted only a few times. This specimen belongs to a study of blood T cell repertoires in COVID-19. About the research overall: From the United States, Italy and Spain came samples of acute and convalescent COVID-19.

The CDR3 spans 15 residues. Germline V gene data show CDR1 as LNHDA and CDR2 as SQIVND (reference sequence). The trim removed 0 bases at V and 5 bases at J, leaving 2 bases unmatched. Authors' analysis steps: Amplification of reference gene primers was used by the study to estimate nucleated cell counts. TCRdb's copy holds only in-frame clones and misses some; the assay was immunoSEQ multiplex PCR. V, J and clone size are taken as reported in that table, and D and trimming were inferred from the DNA itself. The profile shows under 200,000 clones, 86% of them singletons. Sequenced material: peripheral blood. The receptor's source is a man between 45 and 60 years old with active or convalescent COVID-19. The rearrangement joins TRBV19 to TRBJ1-1, with 11 nucleotides matching TRBD1. The CDR3 DNA is TGTGCCAGTAGTATAGAGGGGACAGGGGGAACTGAAGCTTTCTTT. Its translation: CASSIEGTGGTEAFF. Complete variable domain (other parts from reference TRBV19 and TRBJ1-1): DGGITQSPKYLFRKEGQNVTLSCEQNLNHDAMYWYRQDPGQGLRLIYYSQIVNDFQKGDIAEGYSVSREKKESFPLTVTSAQKNPTAFYLCASSIEGTGGTEAFFGQGTRLTVV.